The rows below give T cell receptor beta chains drawn from one sample of a study of T cell repertoires in cytomegalovirus infection. TCRdb processed the reads anew with MiXCR; each CDR3 protein has one entry. The data show approximately 500,000 distinct CDR3 sequences, more than 15% seen once. The source material was CD8+ T cells from PBMCs. The receptors originated from a human donor in good health (CMV status not recorded). Some clones in this sample may be carry-over from other donors' samples. The CDR3 runs from the conserved cysteine through the conserved F or W. D genes are given only for firm matches. Not all rows give a size; the values are once, few, many and, for expanded clones, a class.

>-|TRBJ1-2|TRBV27|TRBD1
TGTGCCAGCAGCCGCCTTGGACAGGGTGAATATGGCTACACCTTC
CASSRLGQGEYGYTF
>many|TRBJ2-7|TRBV20-1|TRBD2
TGCAGTGCTAGAGATCGGGCTAGCGGGGGGGTGTACGAGCAGTACTTC
CSARDRASGGVYEQYF
>-|TRBJ2-7|TRBV27|TRBD2
TGTTCCAGCGGGGCCCAAGGAAGGACGTCAGCCTACGAGCAGTACTTC
CSSGAQGRTSAYEQYF
>few|TRBJ1-3|TRBV20-1|-
TGCAGTGCTAGAGATAAGGCGGGGGTTGGAAACACCATATATTTT
CSARDKAGVGNTIYF
>few|TRBJ2-7|TRBV6-1|-
TGTGCCAGCACCGACCTCAATCCCAGGCTGCAGTACTTC
CASTDLNPRLQYF
>many|TRBJ2-7|TRBV24-1|-
TGTGCCACCAGTGACTCCGACACCTACGAGCAGTACTTC
CATSDSDTYEQYF
>many|TRBJ2-7|TRBV7-3|-
TGTGCCAGCACCTCTTGGAGGGTAGCCTACGAGCAGTACTTC
CASTSWRVAYEQYF
>-|TRBJ1-6|TRBV3-1|TRBD1
TGTGCCAGCAGCTCCCGGACAGGGTATAATTCACCCCTCCACTTT
CASSSRTGYNSPLHF
>many|TRBJ2-1|TRBV7-3|-
TGTGCCAGCAGCCCCTTGGTGGGGGGGCCCCCCTACAATGAGCAGTTCTTC
CASSPLVGGPPYNEQFF
>-|TRBJ2-5|TRBV27|-
TGTGCCAGTGGAAGGGCGTTGGCCCAGTACTTC
CASGRALAQYF
>many|TRBJ1-1|TRBV6-2/TRBV6-3|-
TGTGCCATCCGTTCAGGGGAAGGGAACACTGAAGCTTTCTTT
CAIRSGEGNTEAFF
>-|TRBJ2-2|TRBV4-2|TRBD2
TGTGCCAGCAGCCATTTTAGCGGGAGTGACACCGGGGAGCTGTTTTTT
CASSHFSGSDTGELFF
>many|TRBJ2-7|TRBV7-9|TRBD2
TGTGCCAGCAGCCCCCCCAGCGGGAGGGTCTCCTACGAGCAGTACTTC
CASSPPSGRVSYEQYF
>-|TRBJ2-1|TRBV9|-
TGTGCCAGCAGCGCTAGTTATAGCTCCTACAATGAGCAGTTCTTC
CASSASYSSYNEQFF
>few|TRBJ2-3|TRBV24-1|TRBD2
TGTGCCACCAGTGCCCCGACTAGCGGGGGTTCTACAGATACGCAGTATTTT
CATSAPTSGGSTDTQYF
>few|TRBJ2-5|TRBV13|-
TGTGCCAGCAGCTCCCCGGGAAAAGAGACCCAGTACTTC
CASSSPGKETQYF
>many|TRBJ1-5|TRBV12-3/TRBV12-4|TRBD1
TGTGCCAGCAGTCCCGGGACAGGAGATAGCAATCAGCCCCAGCATTTT
CASSPGTGDSNQPQHF
>-|TRBJ1-4|TRBV7-6|TRBD1
TGTGCCAGCAGCCACAGGGGAGGGGATGAAAAACTGTTTTTT
CASSHRGGDEKLFF
>many|TRBJ1-5|TRBV7-9|TRBD1
TGTGCCAGCAGCTTAGGACCGGGACAGGGGCAGGGCAATCAGCCCCAGCATTTT
CASSLGPGQGQGNQPQHF
>many|TRBJ2-1|TRBV7-6|-
TGTGCCAGCAGCCTTGGGGCAGAGGGCTACAATGAGCAGTTCTTC
CASSLGAEGYNEQFF
>-|TRBJ2-7|TRBV10-3|-
TGTGCCATCAGTGACGGGACAACCTGGGAGCAGTACTTC
CAISDGTTWEQYF
>-|TRBJ2-1|TRBV11-2|TRBD2
TGTGCCAGCAGCCCAACTTTGTCTAGCGGGAGAGGAAATGAGCAGTTCTTC
CASSPTLSSGRGNEQFF
>many|TRBJ2-7|TRBV7-8|TRBD2
TGTGCCAGCAGCCGTAGCGGGAGGGCCGACGAGCAGTACTTC
CASSRSGRADEQYF
>-|TRBJ2-5|TRBV12-3/TRBV12-4|TRBD2
TGTGCCAGCAGTCCCTCTGTCTTGCGGGGGCAAGAGACCCAGTACTTC
CASSPSVLRGQETQYF
>-|TRBJ2-2|TRBV14|-
TGTGCCAGCAGCCAAAGGGCCAGAGGGGCCGGGGAGCTGTTTTTT
CASSQRARGAGELFF
>many|TRBJ2-7|TRBV12-3/TRBV12-4|-
TGTGCCAGCAGCCCCATGGGGGCCAGCTACGAGCAGTACTTC
CASSPMGASYEQYF
>-|TRBJ2-5|TRBV19|-
TGTGCCAGTACTCCCGATCGGGGGGCGGAGACCCAGTACTTC
CASTPDRGAETQYF
>-|TRBJ1-1|TRBV10-2|-
TGCGCCAGCAGAGACCGGGGAACATACACTGAAGCTTTCTTT
CASRDRGTYTEAFF
>few|TRBJ2-1|TRBV29-1|-
TGCAGCGTTGAAGGTGGGAGCTCCTACAATGAGCAGTTCTTC
CSVEGGSSYNEQFF
>few|TRBJ2-1|TRBV20-1|TRBD1
TGCAGTGCTAGGGACAGGCCCTACAATGAGCAGTTCTTC
CSARDRPYNEQFF
>many|TRBJ2-5|TRBV14|-
TGTGCCAGCAGCCAAGCTGGTCAAGAGACCCAGTACTTC
CASSQAGQETQYF
>many|TRBJ2-1|TRBV7-3|TRBD2
TGTGCCAGCAGCTTATCGAGCGGGGTCTACAATGAGCAGTTCTTC
CASSLSSGVYNEQFF
>-|TRBJ2-7|TRBV5-5|TRBD2
TGTGCCAGCAGCCTGACTAGCGGCCTTACCTACGAGCAGTACTTC
CASSLTSGLTYEQYF
>-|TRBJ2-1|TRBV19|-
TGTGCCAGTAGTATCTACGGGAATGAGCAGTTCTTC
CASSIYGNEQFF
>-|TRBJ2-5|TRBV5-1|-
TGCGCCAGCAGCTTGGACTGGCTAGCCCCGGGGGTATCTGAGACCCAGTACTTC
CASSLDWLAPGVSETQYF
>-|TRBJ1-1|TRBV10-3|TRBD1
TGTGCCATCAGCCCGGGACAGGGGATGTCTGAAGCTTTCTTT
CAISPGQGMSEAFF
>few|TRBJ2-7|TRBV4-1|TRBD2
TGCGCCAGCAGCCAAGCTAGCGGGAGAGGGTACGAGCAGTACTTC
CASSQASGRGYEQYF
>-|TRBJ1-1|TRBV19|-
TGTGCCAGTACCATGGGGGTTGCCGCTGAAGCTTTCTTT
CASTMGVAAEAFF
>many|TRBJ2-2|TRBV12-3/TRBV12-4|TRBD1
TGTGCCAGCAGTATCGACAGGGACACCGGGGAGCTGTTTTTT
CASSIDRDTGELFF
>many|TRBJ2-7|TRBV12-3/TRBV12-4|-
TGTGCCAGCAGTTTCCGGGGCGACGAGCAGTACTTC
CASSFRGDEQYF
>many|TRBJ2-5|TRBV7-9|-
TGTGCCACCCGTCTGGGGAACCAAGAGACCCAGTACTTC
CATRLGNQETQYF
>-|TRBJ2-5|TRBV4-1|-
TGCGCCAGCAGCCTTTGGTGGAAAGACCGGGGAGAGACCCAGTACTTC
CASSLWWKDRGETQYF
>-|TRBJ2-1|TRBV14|TRBD2
TGTGCCAGCAGCCAGACAGGAAAGACTAGCGGCTACAATGAGCAGTTCTTC
CASSQTGKTSGYNEQFF
>many|TRBJ1-1|TRBV4-2|-
TGTGCCAGCAGCCTCGGAAGGGGCTATGAAGCTTTCTTT
CASSLGRGYEAFF
>many|TRBJ1-1|TRBV27|-
TGTGCCAGCAAGAGGGGGAGTGGGGGGTGGAACACTGAAGCTTTCTTT
CASKRGSGGWNTEAFF
>once|TRBJ2-1|TRBV20-1|TRBD1
TGCAGTGCTAGGGGACAGGGGGCGGACAATGAGCAGTTCTTC
CSARGQGADNEQFF